This T cell receptor (beta chain) was documented in a study of blood T cell repertoires in COVID-19. Study at large: The United States, Italy and Spain were the sources of the acute and convalescent COVID-19 samples. T cells, B-cell-depleted T cells, or PBMCs provided the cDNA or gDNA that served as material.

The ends lost 3 bases at V and 2 bases at J; junction bases unmatched: 15. Germline CDR1 SGHTA, CDR2 FQGNSA. The CDR3 extends over 18 amino acids. Original data processing: Reference gene primers were amplified, and this amplification served to estimate nucleated cell counts. The assay was immunoSEQ multiplex PCR, and TCRdb's table has in-frame clones only and misses some. D and trimming were read from the DNA, whereas the V and J calls and clone size are those reported in that table. Of about 270,000 clones listed, about nine tenths are singletons. The sample comprised PBMCs or T cells enriched from blood (not recorded which). The chain has TRBV7-2 and TRBJ2-7, with 8 bases matching TRBD2. The sequence derives from a woman under 40 with acute COVID-19. CDR3: CASSFSTGGPTTAYEQYF. CDR3 coding DNA: TGTGCCAGCAGCTTTTCTACGGGAGGGCCAACCACCGCCTACGAGCAGTACTTC.